This TCR beta chain was profiled in a study of cytotoxic CD8 clonotypes in ibrutinib-treated CLL (dated by TCRdb to about 2021). With regard to the full study: The cohort included roughly 15 treatment-naive and ten to twelve relapsed/refractory patients; about 18 were IGHV unmutated. Responses were partial in around 25 patients and complete in 2; after median around 66 months follow-up, around 14 stayed in remission and 12 progressed. Response samples were obtained after a median of approximately twelve months of treatment, with a range of roughly 6 to 40 months. Samples averaged approximately 240,000 productive templates and about 94,000 productive rearrangements. Of the roughly 86 people in the trial, around 25 had longitudinal samples available. Cryopreserved peripheral blood mononuclear cells were obtained prior to treatment, at the time of response, and at either disease progression or sustained remission. Every sample from remission and from progressive disease was obtained while the patients were still on ibrutinib. General findings and caveats noted by the study authors: Public clonotypes were rare and either shrank or stayed stable during treatment, and the rise in clonality at ibrutinib response reflected expansion of private clonotypes. Baseline clonality was found to be higher than that of age-matched healthy donors and was strongly correlated with circulating CD8+ T-cell counts. Clonality rose at ibrutinib response, remained stable during sustained remission, and dropped back toward baseline at progression. Sampling times were not matched between patients in sustained remission and patients whose disease was progressing, and lymph node repertoires were not examined.

According to the study, the label for this sample's time point signals: roughly 25 months on ibrutinib. For TCR beta library preparation, about 2 micrograms of genomic DNA were isolated from cryopreserved PBMCs. Longitudinal blood samples from CLL patients receiving ibrutinib monotherapy were subjected to high-throughput TCR beta sequencing. Patients were enrolled in a phase 2 open-label single-center ibrutinib monotherapy trial. On a MiSeq, deep resolution sequencing aimed for a depth between 1 in 1 million and 1 in 200,000 T cells, with each clonotype covered roughly 10x on average. TCR beta libraries were generated with the immunoSEQ hsTCRB Kit. The authors' analysis ran thus. The data were analyzed with ImmunoSEQ Analyzer and ImmunoSEQ Data Assistant, and V, D and J gene assignments followed IMGT definitions. Clonality, with values ranging from 0 to 1, was calculated as one minus the normalized Shannon entropy of productive rearrangement frequencies. Only overrepresented clonotypes making up at least 0.05% of the repertoire of each patient were included in the public clonotype analysis. Some 13 repertoires from age-matched healthy donors, obtained from immuneACCESS, served as clonality controls. In TCRdb, the immuneACCESS table is reduced to in-frame sequences with V and J assigned. These tables do not hold every clone; where another copy was compared, an unresolved V gene accounts for under half, and the others remain unexplained. The DNA gave D and trimming, while V, J and clone size come from that table. This sample is represented by 45,000 to 70,000 clones; over 55% of them were singletons. The ten largest clones take up roughly 22% of the sample.

For this clone: Its specific antigen is unknown. No much larger clonotype is one base removed from it; base qualities were not supplied.

Material: PBMCs, obtained after 24 months of ibrutinib treatment. The receptor's source is a human donor with chronic lymphocytic leukemia.

The CDR3 sequence is CASSHLDFGRTEAFF. The nucleotide sequence reads TGTGCCAGCAGCCATCTGGACTTTGGGCGCACTGAAGCTTTCTTT. The V and J genes are TRBV28 and TRBJ1-1; the D segment cannot be called with confidence. V is pared back by 6 bases and J by 4 bases, with 18 bases lying between the germline termini. Including the terminal cysteine and phenylalanine, the CDR3 comprises 15 residues. CDR3 DNA only is kept here, 45 bases in frame from base 1. CDR1 is given as MDHEN and CDR2 as SYDVKM, both from the germline V gene.